These 31 T cell receptor beta chains share one sample of origin, sequenced in a study of beta chain features in type 1 diabetes. Every bit of the isolated RNA underwent reverse transcription, so sequencing read expressed TCRB transcripts. Profiled with immunoSEQ multiplex PCR; TCRdb holds only in-frame clones, not every one. The table includes about 220,000 clones, roughly 11% detected once. The sequenced material came from central memory CD4+ T cells from blood. The receptors stem from a man between 18 and 29 years old in good health.

This clone showed up just a few times. The gene calls are TRBV19 and TRBJ2-2; 8 nucleotides agree with TRBD1. Germline-derived CDR1 and CDR2 are LNHDA and SQIVND (reference sequence). V shed 4 bases, J shed 4 bases, and the junction held 2 bases outside the gene matches. This CDR3 has 14 residues. The CDR3 nucleotides read TGTGCCAGTAGTACCGGACAGGGCACCGGGGAGCTGTTTTTT. Translated, it gives CASSTGQGTGELFF.

This clone was counted only a few times. The V call is TRBV11-3, the J call TRBJ2-3, with 9 bases lining up with TRBD2. Germline lookup yields CDR1 SGHNT and CDR2 YENEEA. This CDR3 has 17 amino acids. J was trimmed by 1 base and V by 1 base; bases with no gene match: 6. CDR3 sequence: CASSLASGGRGTDTQYF. CDR3 in DNA: TGTGCCAGCAGCTTAGCCTCCGGCGGGAGGGGCACAGATACGCAGTATTTT.

CDR3 protein: CASSLVGGSRFDEQFF. CDR3 nucleotide sequence: TGTGCCAGCAGCTTGGTGGGAGGAAGTAGATTTGATGAGCAGTTCTTC. The chain carries TRBV7-9 and TRBJ2-1, with D tentatively TRBD2 (6 bases). The CDR3 has 16 residues. Germline V CDR1 and CDR2: SEHNR, FQNEAQ (reference sequence). Trimming cost V 3 bases and J 8 bases, with 20 bases left between them. Full variable domain (missing parts from reference TRBV7-9 and TRBJ2-1): DTGVSQNPRHKITKRGQNVTFRCDPISEHNRLYWYRQTLGQGPEFLTYFQNEAQLEKSRLLSDRFSAERPKGSFSTLEIQRTEQGDSAMYLCASSLVGGSRFDEQFFGPGTRLTVL.

The CDR3 reads CASSQEDRTYYEQYF. The CDR3 nucleotides are TGCGCCAGCAGCCAAGAGGACAGGACTTATTACGAGCAGTACTTC. The chain couples TRBV4-3 to TRBJ2-7; 7 bases agree with TRBD1. The CDR3 has 15 residues. Germline CDR1 reads LGHNA; CDR2 reads YSLEER. Trimming removed 0 bases from V and 4 bases from J; junction bases left unmatched: 6.

The gene calls are TRBV28 and TRBJ1-2, with 10 bases aligning to TRBD1. This CDR3 has 17 residues. The ends lost 5 bases at V and 4 bases at J; junction bases unmatched: 13. The germline gives CDR1 MDHEN, CDR2 SYDVKM. As DNA, the CDR3 is TGTGCCAGCAGTGAACCCTCGACAGGGGGCGCCGGCTATGGCTACACCTTC. Protein: CASSEPSTGGAGYGYTF.

This clone was observed a few times. J is TRBJ1-1 and V is TRBV2; possibly TRBD1 for D (6 bases). CDR3 length: 14 amino acids. Germline CDR1 and CDR2: SNHLY and FYNNEI. V shed 6 bases and J shed 4 bases, with 15 bases lying between them. DNA for the CDR3: TGTGCCAGCAGGGTACACAGGGAAGTCACTGAAGCTTTCTTT. Translating gives CASRVHREVTEAFF.

This clone was seen only a few times. V usage is TRBV28 and J usage is TRBJ1-2, with unresolved D. Looked up from germline, CDR1 is MDHEN and CDR2 is SYDVKM. V lost 5 bases and J 1 base, leaving 11 bases between the germline ends. CDR3 length: 14 amino acids. The CDR3 nucleotides read TGTGCCAGCAGTACTCGTTTAAATAACTATGGCTACACCTTC. Translating it yields CASSTRLNNYGYTF.

The CDR3 bases are TGTGCCACCCAAGGGTCGCGGACGAACACTGAAGCTTTCTTT. This gives the protein CATQGSRTNTEAFF. The chain is built from TRBV2 and TRBJ1-1; D is uncertain. The CDR3 totals 14 residues. Trimming took 10 bases from V and 1 from J, leaving 16 bases between them. Germline loops: CDR1 SNHLY, CDR2 FYNNEI. Combining the CDR3 with reference TRBV2 and TRBJ1-1 gives the whole variable domain EPEVTQTPSHQVTQMGQEVILRCVPISNHLYFYWYRQILGQKVEFLVSFYNNEISEKSEIFDDQFSVERPDGSNFTLKIRSTKLEDSAMYFCATQGSRTNTEAFFGQGTRLTVV.

This chain links TRBV7-9 with TRBJ2-3; weak D call: TRBD1 (6 bases). V lost 5 bases and J 0 bases, leaving 9 bases between the germline ends. The germline V gene encodes CDR1 SEHNR and CDR2 FQNEAQ (reference sequence). This CDR3 spans 14 amino acids. The CDR3 DNA reads TGTGCCAGCAGCCCACAGGGTAGCACAGATACGCAGTATTTT. As protein: CASSPQGSTDTQYF.

This clone was observed at least ten times. The rearrangement joins TRBV4-2 to TRBJ2-7, with 9 bases matching TRBD1. CDR1 and CDR2 from the germline V gene are LGHNA and YNFKEQ. The V gene end was trimmed by 4 bases and the J gene end by 6 bases; junction bases not matched to a gene: 7. The CDR3 contains 14 residues. The DNA for the CDR3 is TGTGCCAGCAGCCGACCGGGACAGGGAGGCGAGCAGTACTTC. Translating it yields CASSRPGQGGEQYF.

The V call is TRBV30, the J call TRBJ1-1; TRBD1 is a possible D gene (5 bases). CDR3 length: 15 amino acids. Germline lookup yields CDR1 GTSNPN and CDR2 SVGIG (reference sequence). V lost 1 base and J lost 10, with 22 bases in between. The DNA for the CDR3 is TGTGCCTGGAGTGGGGCCGATAGGCGCTTTAGGGGAGCTTTCTTT. It codes for CAWSGADRRFRGAFF.

V is TRBV23-1 and J is TRBJ1-4; TRBD1 agrees at 8 bases. TRBV23-1 qualifies as an ORF whose function is uncertain. The CDR3 covers 15 residues. After removal of 1 base from V and 8 bases from J, the junction contained 6 bases not matched to a gene. The CDR3 region is CASSQYQGAGEKLFF. The CDR3 DNA reads TGCGCCAGCAGTCAATATCAGGGGGCTGGAGAAAAACTGTTTTTT.

This clone showed up many times. The chain couples TRBV13 to TRBJ2-3; D unresolved. The CDR3 runs to 14 residues. Germline V gives CDR1 PRHDT, CDR2 FYEKMQ (reference sequence). The V end was cut by 2 bases, the J end by 5 bases, with 11 bases between. The CDR3 DNA reads as TGTGCCAGCAGCTTACAGTCCATCAGAGATACGCAGTATTTT. Amino acids: CASSLQSIRDTQYF.

This clone was found a few times. One base separates it from a far larger clone, so it is likely a read error. The same CDR3 also results from other DNA sequences found in this sample. The CDR3: CASSFGSYEQYF. CDR3 nucleotide sequence: TGTGCCAGCAGCTTCGGGTCCTACGAGCAGTACTTC. The rearrangement joins TRBV5-4 to TRBJ2-7; no definite D call. Germline lookup yields CDR1 SGHNT and CDR2 YYREEE (reference sequence). Trimming cost V 2 bases and J 1 base, with 4 bases left between them. The CDR3 sequence is 12 residues long.

The CDR3, as DNA: TGTGCCAGTAAAAACAGGGGACTAAACTACAATGAGCAGTTCTTC. Its protein is CASKNRGLNYNEQFF. The chain couples TRBV2 to TRBJ2-1, with D possibly called TRBD1 or TRBD2 (7 bases each). The CDR3 spans 15 residues. Trimming took off 9 bases at V and 3 bases at J, with 18 bases between the two ends. The V gene's germline CDR1 is SNHLY and CDR2 FYNNEI.

This clone was detected only a few times. The chain employs TRBV4-2 and TRBJ2-1; no definite D call. CDR1 is LGHNA and CDR2 is YNFKEQ in the germline V gene. The V gene lost 8 bases and the J gene lost 12 bases, with 14 bases spanning the gap. This CDR3 is 11 amino acids long. The CDR3 DNA reads TGTGCCAGCGGGGATACCTCGGGGCAGTTCTTC. Residues: CASGDTSGQFF.

At least ten counts were recorded for this clone. The sample has other DNA sequences that encode this CDR3 too. In DNA form, the CDR3 reads TGCGCCAGCAGCCAAGATGTCGGTCTGAGGGGGGAGCAGTACTTC. The encoded protein is CASSQDVGLRGEQYF. The V call is TRBV4-3, the J call TRBJ2-7; a weak D match, TRBD1 (6 bases). The CDR3 extends over 15 amino acids. CDR1 and CDR2 (germline): LGHNA, YSLEER. V was cut by 0 bases and J by 7 bases, with 16 bases left in between.

This chain uses TRBV28 with TRBJ2-7; D perhaps matches TRBD2 (6 bases). V lost 1 base and J 3 bases, leaving 13 bases between the germline ends. The V gene's germline CDR1 is MDHEN and CDR2 SYDVKM. This CDR3 is built from 15 residues. The CDR3 is CASSLYTGVDYEQYF. CDR3 nucleotide sequence: TGTGCCAGCAGTTTATACACGGGAGTCGACTACGAGCAGTACTTC.

The chain recombines TRBV9 with TRBJ1-4; no clear D. V was cut by 0 bases and J by 5 bases, with 14 bases left in between. The germline V gene encodes CDR1 SGDLS and CDR2 YYNGEE. This CDR3 spans 16 amino acids. CDR3 sequence: CASSVAPRAPNEKLFF. The CDR3, as DNA: TGTGCCAGCAGCGTAGCCCCGCGCGCCCCCAATGAAAAACTGTTTTTT.

The sample holds many counts of this clone. The gene calls are TRBV7-2 and TRBJ2-7, with TRBD1 as a possible D gene (5 bases). Trimming took 4 bases from V and 5 from J, leaving 15 bases between them. This CDR3 is built from 14 residues. Germline loops: CDR1 SGHTA, CDR2 FQGNSA. The CDR3 DNA sequence: TGTGCCAGCAGCTCCGGCAGGACAATTGACGAGCAGTACTTC. This sequence encodes CASSSGRTIDEQYF.

At least ten counts were recorded for this clone. This rearrangement joins TRBV7-9 to TRBJ2-3; no clear D gene. Germline V gives CDR1 SEHNR, CDR2 FQNEAQ (reference sequence). The CDR3 extends over 15 amino acids. Trimming took off 5 bases at V and 2 bases at J, with 14 bases between the two ends. The CDR3 reads CASSPGGSFTDTQYF. CDR3 sequence (DNA): TGTGCCAGCAGCCCGGGCGGCAGCTTCACAGATACGCAGTATTTT.

V and J are TRBV7-6 and TRBJ2-7; TRBD1 agrees at 9 bases. The V segment lost 3 bases and the J segment 6 bases; nucleotides outside the gene matches: 3. Germline CDR1 is SGHVS and CDR2 is FNYEAQ. The CDR3 is 13 amino acids. Written as DNA, the CDR3 is TGTGCCAGCAGCTTGGGACAGGGCGGCGAGCAGTACTTC. Residues: CASSLGQGGEQYF.

This clone was detected ten times or more. The V and J genes are TRBV27 and TRBJ1-5; D is unresolved. This CDR3 contains 15 residues. Trimming left V 5 bases short and J 2 bases short, with 13 bases between. Germline CDR1 is MNHEY and CDR2 is SMNVEV (reference sequence). CDR3 sequence (DNA): TGTGCCAGCAGTAATAAGGGCGATGGCAATCAGCCCCAGCATTTT. It yields the protein CASSNKGDGNQPQHF.

This sequence joins TRBV7-3 and TRBJ2-7; perhaps D is TRBD1 or TRBD2 (6 bases each). Germline V CDR1 and CDR2: SGHTA, FQGTGA. The CDR3 runs to 14 residues. The V end was cut by 5 bases, the J end by 0 bases, with 11 bases between. Here the CDR3 reads CASSQGGHSYEQYF. The DNA of the CDR3 is TGTGCCAGCAGCCAAGGGGGGCACTCCTACGAGCAGTACTTC.

V gene TRBV5-1 combines with J gene TRBJ2-1; D remains unclear. This CDR3 contains 14 residues. V lost 4 bases, J lost 0 bases, and 8 bases lay in between. Germline CDR1 is SGHRS and CDR2 is YFSETQ. The CDR3 loop is CASSPQASYNEQFF. The CDR3 region has the DNA TGCGCCAGCAGCCCCCAGGCCTCCTACAATGAGCAGTTCTTC. The complete variable domain, with remaining parts taken from reference TRBV5-1 and TRBJ2-1, reads KAGVTQTPRYLIKTRGQQVTLSCSPISGHRSVSWYQQTPGQGLQFLFEYFSETQRNKGNFPGRFSGRQFSNSRSEMNVSTLELGDSALYLCASSPQASYNEQFFGPGTRLTVL.

The CDR3 loop is CASSFGGSENIQYF. The CDR3 region has the DNA TGTGCCAGCAGCTTTGGGGGCAGTGAAAACATTCAGTACTTC. The chain links TRBV5-4 to TRBJ2-4, with a possible D match to TRBD1 (6 bases). The CDR3 has 14 residues. With 2 bases removed from V and 5 bases from J, the gap between germline ends came to 11 bases. CDR1 SGHNT and CDR2 YYREEE come from the germline V gene (reference sequence). The complete variable domain, with remaining parts taken from reference TRBV5-4 and TRBJ2-4, reads ETGVTQSPTHLIKTRGQQVTLRCSSQSGHNTVSWYQQALGQGPQFIFQYYREEENGRGNFPPRFSGLQFPNYSSELNVNALELDDSALYLCASSFGGSENIQYFGAGTRLSVL.

There are many counts of this clone. The V call is TRBV21-1, the J call TRBJ2-6; the D call of TRBD1 is as the table states it, not checked on the DNA. TRBV21-1 corresponds to a pseudogene. The CDR3 covers 18 residues. The CDR3 sequence: CASSNRDRPSSGANVLTF. CDR3 nucleotide sequence: TGTGCCAGCAGCAACCGGGACAGGCCGAGCTCTGGGGCCAACGTCCTGACTTTC.

V and J are TRBV6-5 and TRBJ2-7, with 8 positions matching TRBD2. This CDR3 has 15 residues. Germline lookup yields CDR1 MNHEY and CDR2 SVGAGI. Trimming cost V 7 bases and J 6 bases; bases outside gene matches: 14. CDR3 in DNA: TGTGCCAGCATCCGACGTAGCGGGACTTCCGTCGAGCAGTACTTC. Its protein product is CASIRRSGTSVEQYF.

This clone was seen only a few times. The V gene is TRBV29-1, the J gene TRBJ2-3; 10 bases line up with TRBD1. Per the germline V gene, CDR1 is SQVTM and CDR2 is ANQGSEA. Trimming removed 7 bases from V and 3 bases from J; junction bases left unmatched: 7. This CDR3 has 14 residues. CDR3 DNA: TGCAGCGCCCAGACAGGGGGCATGACAGATACGCAGTATTTT. Protein product: CSAQTGGMTDTQYF.

This clone has only a few counts. This rearrangement joins TRBV2 to TRBJ1-1; no definite D call. V lost 4 bases and J 1 base, leaving 13 bases between the germline ends. Germline V gives CDR1 SNHLY, CDR2 FYNNEI. The CDR3 extends over 15 amino acids. This CDR3 is CASSVSSFSNTEAFF. In DNA form, the CDR3 reads TGTGCCAGCAGTGTTTCCAGCTTCTCGAACACTGAAGCTTTCTTT.

The chain recombines TRBV7-7 with TRBJ1-4, with D possibly being TRBD1 (6 bases). Germline values: CDR1 SSHAT, CDR2 FNYEAQ (reference sequence). V shed 0 bases and J shed 9 bases, with 11 bases lying between them. This CDR3 comprises 14 residues. The CDR3 spells CASSLAGQGQKLFF. The CDR3, as DNA: TGTGCCAGCAGCTTAGCCGGGCAGGGGCAAAAACTGTTTTTT.